A selection of T cell receptor beta chains follows, all from one sample in a study of blood T cell repertoires in COVID-19. Sequenced by immunoSEQ multiplex PCR; TCRdb stores in-frame clones only, minus some. The sample consists of 200,000 to 300,000 clones, 88% of them appearing once. Material: peripheral blood. These receptors were taken from a man between 60 and 70 years old who had recovered from COVID-19. The CDR3 runs from the conserved cysteine through the conserved F or W. D genes are given only for firm matches. Size is omitted from some rows. Given values are once, few, many or a class for expanded clones.

.	TRBV5-8	.	TRBJ1-2	CASSSQVVYGYTF	TGTGCCAGCAGCTCCCAGGTAGTTTATGGCTACACCTTC
.	TRBV27	.	TRBJ2-1	CATVRGSSYNEQFF	TGTGCCACCGTGAGAGGGAGCTCCTACAATGAGCAGTTCTTC
TRBD2	TRBV6-6	few	TRBJ2-1	CASSYGTSGNEQFF	TGTGCCAGCAGTTACGGGACTAGCGGTAATGAGCAGTTCTTC
TRBD1	TRBV5-3	.	TRBJ1-2	CARSPGTGENYGYTF	TGTGCCAGAAGCCCAGGGACAGGAGAGAACTATGGCTACACCTTC
TRBD1	TRBV6-5	.	TRBJ1-4	CASGGTGEEKLFF	TGTGCCAGCGGCGGGACAGGGGAGGAAAAACTGTTTTTT
.	TRBV18	few	TRBJ1-4	CASSPQARGTNEKLFF	TGTGCCAGCTCACCACAGGCTCGGGGGACTAATGAAAAACTGTTTTTT
.	TRBV4-1	.	TRBJ1-5	CASSQAGLVNQPQHF	TGCGCCAGCAGCCAAGCTGGACTGGTGAATCAGCCCCAGCATTTT
.	TRBV2	.	TRBJ2-2	CASSEAPGVYGELFF	TGTGCCAGCAGTGAAGCGCCGGGGGTTTATGGGGAGCTGTTTTTT
TRBD1	TRBV3-1/TRBV3-2	few	TRBJ1-6	CASSLGQDGNSPLHF	TGTGCCAGCAGCCTGGGACAGGATGGAAATTCACCCCTCCACTTT
TRBD2	TRBV27	.	TRBJ2-5	CASSRDSGILETQYF	TGTGCCAGCAGTCGAGACAGCGGGATTTTAGAGACCCAGTACTTC
.	TRBV20-1	.	TRBJ2-7	CSAKDSYEQYF	TGCAGTGCTAAAGACAGCTACGAGCAGTACTTC
.	TRBV6-5	.	TRBJ2-7	CASSYSSRRRDEQYF	TGTGCCAGCAGTTACTCGAGTAGGAGGAGGGACGAGCAGTACTTC
TRBD1	TRBV11-2	once	TRBJ1-1	CASSLEWRDRGGSGTEAFF	TGTGCCAGCAGCTTAGAATGGCGGGACAGGGGGGGGTCAGGCACTGAAGCTTTCTTT
.	TRBV5-1	.	TRBJ1-4	CASSFSGAGEKLFF	TGCGCCAGCAGCTTTTCTGGGGCAGGTGAAAAACTGTTTTTT
TRBD1	TRBV7-2	.	TRBJ1-1	CASSTLTGAMNTEAFF	TGTGCCAGCAGCACTCTGACAGGGGCTATGAACACTGAAGCTTTCTTT
.	TRBV11-3	.	TRBJ2-3	CASSSPLVSPDTQYF	TGTGCCAGCAGTTCCCCTTTGGTTAGCCCAGATACGCAGTATTTT
TRBD1	TRBV6-5	once	TRBJ1-2	CASSSPGTGYDYGYTF	TGTGCCAGCAGTTCCCCCGGGACAGGGTATGACTATGGCTACACCTTC
.	TRBV13	.	TRBJ1-1	CASSLGWPPNTEAFF	TGTGCCAGCAGCTTAGGATGGCCACCGAACACTGAAGCTTTCTTT
TRBD1	TRBV11-2	.	TRBJ1-1	CASSHRGGAGTEAFF	TGTGCCAGCAGCCACAGGGGGGGGGCTGGTACTGAAGCTTTCTTT
TRBD2	TRBV7-2	.	TRBJ2-2	CASSIIRGGWNTGELFF	TGTGCCAGCAGCATAATCCGGGGGGGATGGAACACCGGGGAGCTGTTTTTT
.	TRBV6-1	once	TRBJ2-5	CASSEASVTGSQETQYF	TGTGCCAGCAGTGAAGCATCAGTAACGGGAAGCCAAGAGACCCAGTACTTC
.	TRBV5-1	.	TRBJ1-2	CASSLFEGVGGYTF	TGCGCCAGCAGCTTGTTTGAGGGAGTAGGAGGCTACACCTTC
.	TRBV27	.	TRBJ2-7	CASSHRETYEQYF	TGTGCCAGCAGCCACAGGGAGACCTACGAGCAGTACTTC
TRBD2	TRBV6-4	once	TRBJ2-3	CASRVLAGPDTQYF	TGTGCCAGCAGGGTACTAGCGGGACCAGATACGCAGTATTTT
.	TRBV11-3	.	TRBJ2-1	CASSPNRNNEQFF	TGTGCCAGCAGTCCAAACAGAAACAATGAGCAGTTCTTC